What follows are 17 T cell receptor beta chains derived from one specimen sequenced in a study of identical twins (dated by TCRdb to the mid-2010s). The library was generated by 5' RACE. TCRdb shows the sequencer as Illumina HiSeq 2000. TCRdb redid the processing of the public reads, applying fastp at Q25 and MiXCR, and retained in-frame beta chains. Each entry is one CDR3 protein sequence, shown with its most common DNA and genes. The sample data list some 570,000 distinct CDR3 sequences, and about a fifth of these were observed just once. The ten largest clones capture approximately 0.48% of the sample. These data were likewise used in another study, on yellow fever vaccine responses in identical twins.

Input material: CD4+ T cells sorted from blood. The receptor source for this set is a woman aged 18-30 years in good health.

The V and J genes are TRBV25-1 and TRBJ2-1, with 9 bases matching TRBD1. Germline assignment: CDR1 MGHDK and CDR2 SYGVNS. The junction had 6 bases not matched to a gene; V was cut back by 5 bases and J by 4 bases. CDR3 length equals 15 residues. The CDR3 region has the DNA TGTGCCAGCAGTCCGTCGACAGGGGGTTACAATGAGCAGTTCTTC. This sequence encodes CASSPSTGGYNEQFF.

The chain links TRBV6-6 to TRBJ2-7; D not certain. Trimming removed 0 bases from V and 3 bases from J, with 6 bases in between. The CDR3 covers 13 residues. Germline CDR1 and CDR2: MNHNY and SVGAGI (reference sequence). CDR3 region: CASSYSANYEQYF. The CDR3 DNA is TGTGCCAGCAGTTACTCTGCTAACTACGAGCAGTACTTC.

V gene TRBV5-5 combines with J gene TRBJ2-3; D is possibly TRBD2 (6 bases). Trimming took off 7 bases at V and 4 bases at J, with 13 bases between the two ends. The length of the CDR3 is 13 residues. Per the germline V gene, CDR1 is SGHKS and CDR2 is YYEKEE (reference sequence). CDR3: CASSALAPDTQYF. CDR3 DNA sequence: TGTGCCAGCTCGGCCCTAGCGCCAGATACGCAGTATTTT.

CDR3 DNA: TGCAGTGCACCTCGGGCCGAACGACGGAGCACCGGGGAGCTGTTTTTT. This codes for CSAPRAERRSTGELFF. The rearrangement uses TRBV20-1 and TRBJ2-2; no firm D call. The V end was cut by 6 bases, the J end by 4 bases, with 21 bases between. Germline CDR1 is DFQATT and CDR2 is SNEGSKA (reference sequence). The CDR3 contains 16 residues.

This clonotype was seen more than once but under ten times. Compared with germline, one end of the junction differs, possibly owing to a read error. The rearrangement uses TRBV2 and TRBJ2-1; perhaps TRBD1 as D (6 bases). The CDR3 loop spans 12 amino acids. Germline-derived CDR1 and CDR2 are SNHLY and FYNNEI. DNA of the CDR3: TGTGCCAGCAGTGTGGTTGGGAGTGGACAGCTCTTC. This gives the protein CASSVVGSGQLF.

V and J are TRBV25-1 and TRBJ2-5, with 13 bases matching TRBD2. The CDR3 loop spans 19 amino acids. Germline V gives CDR1 MGHDK, CDR2 SYGVNS. After removal of 4 bases from V and 5 bases from J, the junction contained 16 bases not matched to a gene. CDR3 DNA sequence: TGTGCCAGCAGTGGTCGACTAGCGGGAGGAACTCGAGCCTCGGAGACCCAGTACTTC. It encodes CASSGRLAGGTRASETQYF.

V usage is TRBV12-3 or TRBV12-4 and J usage is TRBJ2-1, with 12 positions matching TRBD2. This CDR3 spans 18 amino acids. The J segment lost 0 bases and the V segment lost 3 bases, leaving 6 bases of the junction unmatched. The CDR3 DNA sequence: TGTGCCAGCAGTTTCGGACTAGCGGGACAGAGCTCCTACAATGAGCAGTTCTTC. The encoded protein is CASSFGLAGQSSYNEQFF.

In its sample, this clonotype was seen a few times. The gene calls are TRBV4-2 and TRBJ1-2; tentatively, D is TRBD1 (6 bases). Trimming shortened V by 2 bases and J by 2 bases, and 15 bases separated the two germline ends. Germline loops: CDR1 LGHNA, CDR2 YNFKEQ. The CDR3 totals 16 residues. The CDR3 loop is CASSQSGIRGNYGYTF. The CDR3 bases are TGTGCCAGCAGCCAATCTGGCATCAGGGGAAACTATGGCTACACCTTC.

This clonotype was recorded a few times. This chain connects TRBV7-2 to TRBJ2-3, with 8 bases identical to TRBD1. The CDR3 contains 16 residues. Germline V gene sequence: CDR1 SGHTA, CDR2 FQGNSA. V was pared by 3 bases and J by 5 bases, with 10 bases of the junction left unmatched. The CDR3 loop reads CASSFAGGAYGDTQYF. As DNA, the CDR3 is TGTGCCAGCAGCTTTGCAGGGGGCGCGTATGGAGATACGCAGTATTTT. Complete variable domain (other parts from reference TRBV7-2 and TRBJ2-3): GAGVSQSPSNKVTEKGKDVELRCDPISGHTALYWYRQSLGQGLEFLIYFQGNSAPDKSGLPSDRFSAERTGGSVSTLTIQRTQQEDSAVYLCASSFAGGAYGDTQYFGPGTRLTVL.

This clonotype was seen a handful of times. This rearrangement joins TRBV20-1 to TRBJ2-2, with 10 positions matching TRBD2. This CDR3 comprises 19 residues. Trimming took 3 bases from V and 7 from J; bases not matched to a gene: 20. The germline V gene has CDR1 DFQATT and CDR2 SNEGSKA (reference sequence). The CDR3, as DNA: TGCAGTGCTAGCCTACCCGGTAGCGGGGGGCCAAGAGGGATCGGGGAGCTGTTTTTT. Its protein product is CSASLPGSGGPRGIGELFF.

This clonotype appeared a few times. J is TRBJ2-2 and V is TRBV20-1; D is possibly TRBD2 (5 bases). CDR1 and CDR2 (germline): DFQATT, SNEGSKA (reference sequence). V gave up 5 bases and J gave up 8 bases, with 18 bases separating them. The CDR3 contains 14 residues. CDR3 sequence (DNA): TGCAGTGCTCGACGGGATACCTCGGCTGGGGAGCTGTTTTTT. Protein sequence: CSARRDTSAGELFF.

The chain has TRBV20-1 and TRBJ2-5; tentatively, D is TRBD1 or TRBD2 (5 bases each). This CDR3 has 14 residues. Germline values: CDR1 DFQATT, CDR2 SNEGSKA (reference sequence). Between the trimmed V and J ends, which lost 3 bases and 3 bases, there was a span of 14 bases. CDR3 nucleotide sequence: TGCAGTGCTAGCGCCGGGACGGGGAAAGAGACCCAGTACTTC. Translation: CSASAGTGKETQYF.

The rearrangement joins TRBV27 to TRBJ2-3; D might be TRBD2 (6 bases). V shed 6 bases and J shed 6 bases, with 13 bases lying between them. Per germline, CDR1 MNHEY and CDR2 SMNVEV (reference sequence). This CDR3 is built from 13 residues. CDR3 nucleotide sequence: TGTGCCAGCAGCCCCCGGGGGATTGATACGCAGTATTTT. As protein: CASSPRGIDTQYF.

The J gene is TRBJ1-2, the V gene TRBV3-1; TRBD1 might be the D (5 bases). Germline V gene data show CDR1 as LGHDT and CDR2 as YNNKEL (reference sequence). This CDR3 comprises 15 residues. V gave up 4 bases and J gave up 4 bases, with 16 bases separating them. The CDR3 nucleotides are TGTGCCAGCAGCCTTCTAGGTGGGGGGGGCTATGGCTACACCTTC. Translating it yields CASSLLGGGGYGYTF.

This clonotype appeared a few times. The V call is TRBV5-1, the J call TRBJ1-2; D is uncertain. CDR1 and CDR2 from the germline V gene are SGHRS and YFSETQ. V shed 4 bases and J shed 3 bases, with 13 bases lying between them. The CDR3 consists of 14 residues. As DNA, the CDR3 is TGCGCCAGCAGCACCGACCCGTCGGACTATGGCTACACCTTC. Protein sequence: CASSTDPSDYGYTF.

There are a few counts of this clonotype. V usage is TRBV24-1 and J usage is TRBJ2-3, with 15 bases matching TRBD2. The V and J ends lost 9 bases and 3 bases, in that order; junction bases with no gene match: 12. CDR3 length: 18 residues. CDR1 is KGHDR and CDR2 is SFDVKD in the germline V gene. CDR3 protein: CATRPGLAGGSLTDTQYF. CDR3 DNA: TGTGCCACCCGCCCGGGACTAGCGGGGGGTTCGTTGACAGATACGCAGTATTTT.

The table lists this clonotype with a few counts. V and J are TRBV7-9 and TRBJ1-1, with D perhaps TRBD1 (5 bases). V lost 0 bases, J lost 7 bases, and 15 bases lay in between. Germline assignment: CDR1 SEHNR and CDR2 FQNEAQ (reference sequence). This CDR3 contains 15 residues. CDR3 protein: CASSLATQGTLEAFF. CDR3 DNA: TGTGCCAGCAGCTTAGCAACCCAGGGTACCCTTGAAGCTTTCTTT.